This T cell receptor beta chain was recovered during a study of shared clonotypes between healthy human individuals. TCRdb's copy holds only in-frame clones and misses some; the assay was immunoSEQ multiplex PCR. This sample has about 960,000 clones, with about three quarters found just once. The V gene lost 5 bases and the J gene lost 1 base, with 11 bases spanning the gap. Germline V gene lookup returns CDR1 MNHEY and CDR2 SMNVEV (reference sequence). The CDR3 is 14 residues long. Sequences were obtained from memory CD4+ T cells sorted from blood. The sample's subset: CD45RA-negative fraction. The clonotype originates from a young man in good health. The gene calls are TRBV27 and TRBJ2-5; no definite D call. CDR3 amino acids: CASSRVGFQETQYF. CDR3 nucleotide sequence: TGTGCCAGCAGTAGGGTGGGATTCCAAGAGACCCAGTACTTC.